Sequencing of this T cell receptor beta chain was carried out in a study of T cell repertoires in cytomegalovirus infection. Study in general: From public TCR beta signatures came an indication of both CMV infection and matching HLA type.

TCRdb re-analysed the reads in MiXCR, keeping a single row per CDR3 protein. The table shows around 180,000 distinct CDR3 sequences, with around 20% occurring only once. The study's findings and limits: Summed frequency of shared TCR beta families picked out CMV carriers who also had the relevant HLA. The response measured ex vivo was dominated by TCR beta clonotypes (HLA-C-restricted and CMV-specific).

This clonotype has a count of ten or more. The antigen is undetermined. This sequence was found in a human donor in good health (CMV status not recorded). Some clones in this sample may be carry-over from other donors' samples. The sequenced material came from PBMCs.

CDR3 sequence (DNA): TGCGCCAGCAGTCTCGGACAGGGCTCCTACAATGAGCAGTTCTTC. Translation gives CASSLGQGSYNEQFF. This chain uses TRBV4-1 with TRBJ2-1; 8 bases line up with TRBD1. V lost 6 bases and J lost 0; bases outside the gene matches: 4. The length of the CDR3 is 15 residues. Looked up from germline, CDR1 is MGHRA and CDR2 is YSYEKL.